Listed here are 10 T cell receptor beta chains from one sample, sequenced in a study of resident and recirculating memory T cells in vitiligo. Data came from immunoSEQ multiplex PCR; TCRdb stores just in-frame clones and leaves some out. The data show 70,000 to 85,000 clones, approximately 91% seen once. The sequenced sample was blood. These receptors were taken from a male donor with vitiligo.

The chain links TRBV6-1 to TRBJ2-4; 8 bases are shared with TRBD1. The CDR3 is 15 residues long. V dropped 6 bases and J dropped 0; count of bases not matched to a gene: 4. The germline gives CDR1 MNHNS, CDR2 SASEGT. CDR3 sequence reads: CASRPGQGAKNIQYF. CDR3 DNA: TGTGCCAGCAGGCCCGGACAGGGAGCCAAAAACATTCAGTACTTC.

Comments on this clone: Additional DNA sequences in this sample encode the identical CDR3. CDR3 protein: CASSLGQGNSPLHF. The CDR3, as DNA: TGTGCCAGTAGCCTTGGACAGGGAAATTCACCCCTCCACTTT. The chain recombines TRBV19 with TRBJ1-6; 8 bases are shared with TRBD1. Germline assignment: CDR1 LNHDA and CDR2 SQIVND (reference sequence). This CDR3 is 14 amino acids long. The J segment lost 7 bases and the V segment lost 6 bases, leaving 5 bases of the junction unmatched.

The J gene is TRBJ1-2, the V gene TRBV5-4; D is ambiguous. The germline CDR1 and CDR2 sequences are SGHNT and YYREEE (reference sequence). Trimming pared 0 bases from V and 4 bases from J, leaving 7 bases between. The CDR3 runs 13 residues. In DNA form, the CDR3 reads TGTGCCAGCAGCTTGGGAGGGCTCTATGGCTACACCTTC. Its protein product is CASSLGGLYGYTF.

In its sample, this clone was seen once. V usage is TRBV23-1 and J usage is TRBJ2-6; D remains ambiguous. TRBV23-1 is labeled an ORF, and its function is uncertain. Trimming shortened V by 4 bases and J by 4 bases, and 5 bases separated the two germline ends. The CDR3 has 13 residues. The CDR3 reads CASSLAGANVLTF. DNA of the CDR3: TGCGCCAGCAGTCTGGCCGGGGCCAACGTCCTGACTTTC.

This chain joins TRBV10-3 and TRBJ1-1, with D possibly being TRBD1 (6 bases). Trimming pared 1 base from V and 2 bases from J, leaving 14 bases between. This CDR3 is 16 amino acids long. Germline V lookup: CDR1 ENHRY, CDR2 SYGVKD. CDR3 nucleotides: TGTGCCATCAGTGAGTTGCGGGGGGCGCGTAACACTGAAGCTTTCTTT. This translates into CAISELRGARNTEAFF.

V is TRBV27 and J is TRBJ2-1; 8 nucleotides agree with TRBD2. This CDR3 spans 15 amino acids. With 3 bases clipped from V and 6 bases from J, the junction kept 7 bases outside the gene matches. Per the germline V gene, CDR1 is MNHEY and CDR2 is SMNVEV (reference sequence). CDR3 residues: CASSFRAGGVNEQFF. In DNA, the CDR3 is TGTGCCAGCAGTTTTCGCGCGGGGGGAGTCAATGAGCAGTTCTTC.

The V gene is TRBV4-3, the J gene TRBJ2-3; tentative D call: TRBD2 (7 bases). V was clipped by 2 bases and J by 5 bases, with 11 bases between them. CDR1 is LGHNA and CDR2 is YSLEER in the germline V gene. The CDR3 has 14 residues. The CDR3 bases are TGCGCCAGCAGCCAACGGGGGGCGGGAGATACGCAGTATTTT. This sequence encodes CASSQRGAGDTQYF.

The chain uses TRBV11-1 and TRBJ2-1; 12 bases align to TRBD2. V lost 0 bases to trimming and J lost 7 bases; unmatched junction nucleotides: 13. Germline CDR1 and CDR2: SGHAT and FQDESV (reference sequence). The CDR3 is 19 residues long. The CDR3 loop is CASSLALGASGGAINEQFF. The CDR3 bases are TGTGCCAGCAGCTTAGCGTTAGGGGCTAGCGGGGGGGCAATTAATGAGCAGTTCTTC.

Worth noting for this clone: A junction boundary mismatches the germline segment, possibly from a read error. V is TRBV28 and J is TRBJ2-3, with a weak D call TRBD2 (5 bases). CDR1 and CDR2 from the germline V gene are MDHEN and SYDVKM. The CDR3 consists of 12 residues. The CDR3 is CASSFVGGAPNF. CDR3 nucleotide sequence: TGTGCCAGCAGTTTCGTCGGAGGAGCACCGAATTTT.

This CDR3 reads CASSLNQAGEAFF. DNA of the CDR3: TGTGCCAGCAGCTTAAATCAGGCCGGCGAAGCTTTCTTT. The chain has TRBV7-3 and TRBJ1-1, with D uncertain. The CDR3 is 13 residues long. From germline, CDR1 is SGHTA and CDR2 FQGTGA. Trimming stripped 1 base from V and 8 bases from J, with 11 bases between.